These 2 T cell receptor beta chains were all obtained from the same sample, sequenced in a study of cytomegalovirus exposure and HLA in healthy donors. The PCR used 60 Vbeta and 13 Jbeta primers. Produced via immunoSEQ multiplex PCR; TCRdb's table is partial and in-frame only. The sample records roughly 95,000 clones, 76% being singletons. The sample comprised PBMCs. These receptors were collected from a man aged 25 to 45 in good health and CMV-seropositive.

The genes are TRBV5-1 and TRBJ2-3; 7 bases are a match to TRBD1. With V trimmed by 1 base and J by 0 bases, 5 bases remained unmatched. There are 16 residues in the CDR3. Germline CDR1 SGHRS, CDR2 YFSETQ. This CDR3 reads CASSLQQGFSTDTQYF. For the CDR3, the DNA is TGCGCCAGCAGCTTGCAACAGGGGTTCAGCACAGATACGCAGTATTTT.

This clone came up a few times. The genes are TRBV11-1 and TRBJ2-3; possibly TRBD2 for D (6 bases). V was cut by 2 bases and J by 1 base, with 16 bases left in between. The CDR3 contains 17 residues. The germline gives CDR1 SGHAT, CDR2 FQDESV (reference sequence). This CDR3 is CASSLPAGGVGTDTQYF. The CDR3 region has the DNA TGTGCCAGCAGCTTACCGGCGGGCGGGGTGGGCACAGATACGCAGTATTTT.